Sequencing of this T cell receptor (beta chain) was carried out in a study of T cells in women clearing cervical HPV infection. TCR beta CDR3 amplified by multiplex PCR from roughly 1,100 ng genomic DNA. Libraries were prepared by immunoSEQ multiplex PCR; TCRdb keeps only in-frame clonotypes and omits some of them. The specimen's table records tens of thousands of clones. The CDR3 has 15 residues. Germline CDR1 and CDR2: MNHNS and SASEGT. Trimming took 4 bases from V and 5 from J, leaving 18 bases between them. Worth noting for this clone: From the germline J gene comes the end of the CDR3, since the read stops 3 residues before it.

Source material: blood buffy coat. The TCR was taken from a woman aged 18 to 69 with a cervical HPV16 infection that either progressed to CIN3+ or cleared (not recorded which). This chain connects TRBV6-1 to TRBJ2-7; a possible D gene is TRBD2 (6 bases). CDR3 DNA, as far as it was read: TGTGCCAGCAGTGGACCGGGACTCCTTCCTGACGAG. This encodes CASSGPGLLPDE. The CDR3, in full, reads CASSGPGLLPDEQYF.